The text below deals with one T cell receptor (beta chain). Those enrolled in Seattle joined during active infection and were followed longitudinally afterward. The source of the sample is a study of blood T cell repertoires in COVID-19. Across the study: Sources were T cells, B-cell-depleted T cells, or PBMCs; the material itself was cDNA or gDNA.

In germline, CDR1 is SQVTM, CDR2 ANQGSEA. CDR3 length: 15 amino acids. Authors' analysis steps: Scientists estimated how many nucleated cells there were by amplifying reference gene primers. This table comes from immunoSEQ multiplex PCR, and its TCRdb copy is limited to in-frame clones, with some not included. That table gives V, J and clone size, and the DNA gave D and trimming. The sample has 150,000 to 200,000 clones, roughly nine tenths seen once. V and J are TRBV29-1 and TRBJ2-5, with TRBD2 matching 9 bases. TRBJ2-7 explains the end of the DNA better; the J call may be wrong. Input material: peripheral blood. The origin of this receptor is a woman aged 60-75 years with COVID-19, enrolled during active disease. In DNA form, the CDR3 reads TGCAGCGTTGACCGCGCGGGAGGGAGCTCCTACGAGCAGTACTTC. Translating it yields CSVDRAGGSSYEQYF.